These 29 T cell receptor beta chains share one sample of origin, sequenced in a study of blood T cell repertoires in COVID-19. The protocol was immunoSEQ multiplex PCR, while the TCRdb copy is restricted to in-frame clones and leaves out a portion. Of 250,000 or so clones listed, roughly 88% are singletons. The sample consisted of PBMCs or T cells enriched from blood (not recorded which). The origin of the receptors is a woman aged 40 to 50 with acute COVID-19.

The chain has TRBV10-2 and TRBJ2-2; 10 bases align to TRBD2. From germline, CDR1 is WSHSY and CDR2 SAAADI. There are 15 residues in the CDR3. V gave up 4 bases and J gave up 7 bases; unmatched junction bases: 6. The CDR3 region has the DNA TGCGCCAGCAGTGCCAAAGCGGGAGGGGGCGGGGAGCTGTTTTTT. This encodes CASSAKAGGGGELFF.

The chain carries TRBV5-1 and TRBJ1-2, with a possible D match to TRBD1 (5 bases). The germline V and J ends were trimmed by 0 bases and 8 bases, with 11 bases remaining between them. The CDR3 length is 13 residues. Germline values: CDR1 SGHRS, CDR2 YFSETQ. The CDR3 loop is CASSLEGAGGYTF. CDR3 nucleotides: TGCGCCAGCAGCTTGGAAGGGGCGGGAGGCTACACCTTC.

The genes are TRBV19 and TRBJ2-2, with 8 bases lining up with TRBD1. The CDR3 covers 16 residues. Germline loops: CDR1 LNHDA, CDR2 SQIVND (reference sequence). The ends lost 3 bases at V and 1 base at J; junction bases unmatched: 4. The CDR3 DNA sequence: TGTGCCAGTAGTATGTTCGGGACAGGGAACACCGGGGAGCTGTTTTTT. Its protein product is CASSMFGTGNTGELFF.

The chain couples TRBV4-3 to TRBJ1-6, with D perhaps matching TRBD1 (5 bases). The CDR3 is made up of 15 amino acids. Trimming pared 0 bases from V and 14 bases from J, leaving 17 bases between. Germline V gene data show CDR1 as LGHNA and CDR2 as YSLEER. The CDR3, as DNA: TGCGCCAGCAGCCAAGATTGGGGGGGGATAAAGGCCCTCCACTTT. Its translation is CASSQDWGGIKALHF.

The rearrangement joins TRBV29-1 to TRBJ2-1; 10 bases line up with TRBD2. Trimming at V came to 4 bases and at J to 12 bases, leaving 6 bases not matched to a gene. Germline CDR1 is SQVTM and CDR2 is ANQGSEA. The CDR3 contains 12 residues. The CDR3 region has the DNA TGCAGCGTTGTTGGGACTAGCGAGACGCAGTTCTTC. It is translated as CSVVGTSETQFF.

The chain combines TRBV21-1 with TRBJ2-1; TRBD2 reflects the table's D call only, with no check against the DNA. TRBV21-1 is designated a pseudogene. There are 15 residues in the CDR3. CDR3 DNA sequence: TGTGCCAGCAGCCCCAAGCGGAACTCCTACAATGAGCAGTTCTTC. Its protein product is CASSPKRNSYNEQFF.

This sequence joins TRBV19 and TRBJ1-6, with D perhaps TRBD1 (6 bases). The CDR3 is 13 amino acids. The V end was cut by 8 bases, the J end by 9 bases, with 14 bases between. CDR1 is LNHDA and CDR2 is SQIVND in the germline V gene (reference sequence). The CDR3 region is CASSTGPRSPLHF. CDR3 nucleotide sequence: TGTGCCAGTTCAACAGGGCCCCGTTCACCCCTCCACTTT.

The chain combines TRBV2 with TRBJ1-2; the match to TRBD1 covers 7 bases. The ends lost 2 bases at V and 5 bases at J; junction bases unmatched: 11. This CDR3 region has 16 residues. CDR1 is SNHLY and CDR2 is FYNNEI in the germline V gene. DNA of the CDR3: TGTGCCAGCAGTGAACTACCAGGGGGTGTTGGGTATGGCTACACCTTC. Encoded protein: CASSELPGGVGYGYTF.

This sequence joins TRBV6-5 and TRBJ2-3; D may be TRBD1 (6 bases). CDR3 length: 14 residues. Trimming took 9 bases from V and 4 from J, leaving 17 bases between them. Germline CDR1 reads MNHEY; CDR2 reads SVGAGI. The CDR3 loop is CASGVAGAPDTQYF. Written as DNA, the CDR3 is TGTGCCAGTGGGGTGGCAGGGGCTCCAGATACGCAGTATTTT.

V is TRBV9 and J is TRBJ2-1; a weak D match, TRBD2 (6 bases). Trimming removed 3 bases at V and 4 bases at J, with 17 bases between. Germline V gives CDR1 SGDLS, CDR2 YYNGEE. This CDR3 has 16 residues. DNA of the CDR3: TGTGCCAGCAGCGCCTCCGGGCTAGCGAGTTACAATGAGCAGTTCTTC. Protein sequence: CASSASGLASYNEQFF.

The chain employs TRBV19 and TRBJ1-5; 8 bases map to TRBD1. J was trimmed by 2 bases and V by 5 bases; bases with no gene match: 11. The CDR3 extends over 17 amino acids. Germline V gene lookup returns CDR1 LNHDA and CDR2 SQIVND (reference sequence). CDR3 DNA: TGTGCCAGTAGTGCCTGGCAGGGGGCTGGGGGCAATCAGCCCCAGCATTTT. Amino acid sequence: CASSAWQGAGGNQPQHF.

This clone was found once. V gene TRBV10-3 combines with J gene TRBJ1-2; 8 nucleotides agree with TRBD1. This CDR3 spans 13 amino acids. CDR1 ENHRY and CDR2 SYGVKD come from the germline V gene. The J segment lost 3 bases and the V segment lost 4 bases, leaving 1 base of the junction unmatched. The CDR3 here is CAISAQGDYGYTF. As DNA, the CDR3 is TGTGCCATCAGTGCACAGGGGGACTATGGCTACACCTTC.

This clone appeared a single time. The chain recombines TRBV5-1 with TRBJ2-3; 8 bases line up with TRBD2. Per the germline V gene, CDR1 is SGHRS and CDR2 is YFSETQ. The V gene end was trimmed by 1 base and the J gene end by 4 bases; junction bases not matched to a gene: 5. The CDR3 spans 15 residues. The CDR3 DNA follows: TGCGCCAGCAGCTTGCAGCGGGGGCTCGCAGATACGCAGTATTTT. It translates to CASSLQRGLADTQYF.

The rearrangement links TRBV3-1 (or the pseudogene TRBV3-2) to TRBJ2-5; TRBD2 might be the D (7 bases). The V gene lost 1 base and the J gene lost 2 bases, with 14 bases spanning the gap. CDR1 is LGHDT and CDR2 is YNNKEL in the germline V gene (reference sequence). The CDR3 is made up of 16 amino acids. CDR3 loop: CASSQGWTAGQETQYF. Written as DNA, the CDR3 is TGTGCCAGCAGCCAAGGTTGGACAGCGGGACAAGAGACCCAGTACTTC.

This rearrangement joins TRBV6-2 or TRBV6-3 to TRBJ1-6; D is possibly TRBD1 (5 bases). The CDR3 totals 19 residues. V lost 0 bases and J 7 bases, leaving 22 bases between the germline ends. Per germline, CDR1 MNHEY and CDR2 SVGEGT. CDR3 protein: CASSYSTATSPGGNSPLHF. Written as DNA, the CDR3 is TGTGCCAGCAGTTACTCGACAGCAACCTCTCCGGGGGGGAATTCACCCCTCCACTTT.

The chain links TRBV11-3 to TRBJ1-1, with 8 nucleotides matching TRBD1. The CDR3 covers 17 residues. The V and J ends lost 0 bases and 1 base, in that order; junction bases with no gene match: 7. Germline V lookup: CDR1 SGHNT, CDR2 YENEEA. CDR3 protein: CASSLDRITGGNTEAFF. As DNA, the CDR3 is TGTGCCAGCAGCTTAGATCGGATAACAGGGGGGAACACTGAAGCTTTCTTT.

The rearrangement joins TRBV5-1 to TRBJ1-3; a possible D gene is TRBD1 (5 bases). Deletions cut 2 bases from V and 1 base from J, with 7 bases between. CDR1 and CDR2 (germline): SGHRS, YFSETQ. The CDR3 totals 14 residues. CDR3 amino acids: CASSLGDSGNTIYF. CDR3 nucleotides: TGCGCCAGCAGCTTAGGGGATTCTGGAAACACCATATATTTT.

The chain links TRBV7-2 to TRBJ2-7; no definite D call. The CDR3 contains 19 residues. Germline V gene sequence: CDR1 SGHTA, CDR2 FQGNSA. V lost 2 bases, J lost 0 bases, and 23 bases lay in between. CDR3 DNA: TGTGCCAGCAGCTTACGGGTTGGAGCCCGGAGTTTCAGCTCCTACGAGCAGTACTTC. Protein sequence: CASSLRVGARSFSSYEQYF.

The J gene is TRBJ1-1, the V gene TRBV27, with no clear D. V lost 2 bases and J 7 bases, leaving 11 bases between the germline ends. This CDR3 has 13 amino acids. Germline V lookup: CDR1 MNHEY, CDR2 SMNVEV (reference sequence). CDR3 amino acids: CASSLEVGLEAFF. The CDR3 region has the DNA TGTGCCAGCAGTTTAGAGGTTGGACTTGAAGCTTTCTTT.

This sequence joins TRBV30 and TRBJ2-1; 9 bases align to TRBD2. Germline V CDR1 and CDR2: GTSNPN, SVGIG (reference sequence). The CDR3 totals 15 residues. Trimming took 7 bases from V and 2 from J; bases not matched to a gene: 9. Here the CDR3 DNA reads TGTGCCTTCGCCCTTCTAGCGGGGACCTACAATGAGCAGTTCTTC. It translates to CAFALLAGTYNEQFF.

This chain connects TRBV30 to TRBJ2-1, with 7 bases lining up with TRBD1. The germline V gene encodes CDR1 GTSNPN and CDR2 SVGIG (reference sequence). This CDR3 region has 11 residues. V shed 1 base, J shed 14 bases, and the junction held 5 bases outside the gene matches. CDR3 sequence reads: CAWSGTGQKFF. The DNA for the CDR3 is TGTGCCTGGAGTGGGACGGGACAGAAGTTCTTC.

This clone was seen only once. This chain joins TRBV9 and TRBJ2-2; possible D gene TRBD2, 5 bases. Germline CDR1 is SGDLS and CDR2 is YYNGEE. The germline V and J ends were trimmed by 0 bases and 6 bases, with 12 bases remaining between them. This CDR3 region has 15 residues. This chain's CDR3 is CASSVGARAPGELFF. The CDR3 nucleotides read TGTGCCAGCAGCGTAGGGGCGAGGGCCCCCGGGGAGCTGTTTTTT.

The chain is built from TRBV6-2 or TRBV6-3 and TRBJ2-2, with TRBD2 matching over 12 bases. This CDR3 has 20 amino acids. V was pared by 5 bases and J by 2 bases, with 15 bases of the junction left unmatched. From germline, CDR1 is MNHEY and CDR2 SVGEGT. CDR3 DNA sequence: TGTGCCAGCAGTCTCCTCTCTTTGACTAGCGGGGGCCTTAACACCGGGGAGCTGTTTTTT. This gives the protein CASSLLSLTSGGLNTGELFF.

The V call is TRBV12-5, the J call TRBJ2-7; no clear D. This CDR3 has 13 amino acids. The V and J ends lost 3 bases and 6 bases respectively, with 12 bases between them. Germline V CDR1 and CDR2: LGHNT, FRNRAP. This chain's CDR3 is CASGFGRRGEQYV. As DNA, the CDR3 is TGTGCTAGTGGTTTCGGTCGCAGAGGCGAGCAGTACGTC.

This clone was seen a few times. The chain carries TRBV5-1 and TRBJ2-1; 11 nucleotides line up with TRBD2. J gave up 4 bases and V 7 bases, and 7 bases lay outside the gene matches. Germline V gene sequence: CDR1 SGHRS, CDR2 YFSETQ. CDR3 length equals 15 residues. This CDR3 reads CASGASSGGYNEQFF. The CDR3 nucleotides read TGCGCCAGCGGGGCCTCTAGCGGGGGGTACAATGAGCAGTTCTTC.

As for this clone: This specimen includes other DNA sequences encoding the same CDR3. The V call is TRBV24-1, the J call TRBJ1-5; no firm D call. The CDR3 sequence is 14 residues long. CDR1 and CDR2 from the germline V gene are KGHDR and SFDVKD. V was cut by 1 base and J by 4 bases, with 7 bases left in between. The CDR3 sequence: CATSDLSGNQPQHF. The CDR3 DNA follows: TGTGCCACCAGTGATTTATCGGGGAATCAGCCCCAGCATTTT.

J is TRBJ2-6 and V is TRBV19; TRBD1 matches at 10 bases. Germline assignment: CDR1 LNHDA and CDR2 SQIVND (reference sequence). J was trimmed by 0 bases and V by 6 bases; bases with no gene match: 14. The CDR3 has 20 amino acids. The DNA for the CDR3 is TGTGCCAGTAGCCCCTCAAGACAGGGGGCGGGGGTCTCTGGGGCCAACGTCCTGACTTTC. It translates to CASSPSRQGAGVSGANVLTF.

The chain is built from TRBV5-4 and TRBJ2-3; the match to TRBD1 covers 9 bases. The CDR3 length is 16 residues. V shed 2 bases and J 2 bases; nucleotides not matched to a gene: 6. Germline V lookup: CDR1 SGHNT, CDR2 YYREEE (reference sequence). CDR3 region: CASSFRTGVDTDTQYF. Written as DNA, the CDR3 is TGTGCCAGCAGCTTCAGGACAGGGGTGGACACAGATACGCAGTATTTT.

V is TRBV25-1 and J is TRBJ1-1, with a tentative D call TRBD1 (6 bases). Germline CDR1 and CDR2: MGHDK and SYGVNS. V was trimmed by 5 bases and J by 6 bases, leaving 16 bases between them. The length of the CDR3 is 14 residues. The CDR3: CASSPLGGGAEAFF. For the CDR3, the DNA is TGTGCCAGCAGTCCCCTGGGAGGGGGAGCTGAAGCTTTCTTT. The full variable domain, completed using reference TRBV25-1 and TRBJ1-1, is EADIYQTPRYLVIGTGKKITLECSQTMGHDKMYWYQQDPGMELHLIHYSYGVNSTEKGDLSSESTVSRIRTEHFPLTLESARPSHTSQYLCASSPLGGGAEAFFGQGTRLTVV.